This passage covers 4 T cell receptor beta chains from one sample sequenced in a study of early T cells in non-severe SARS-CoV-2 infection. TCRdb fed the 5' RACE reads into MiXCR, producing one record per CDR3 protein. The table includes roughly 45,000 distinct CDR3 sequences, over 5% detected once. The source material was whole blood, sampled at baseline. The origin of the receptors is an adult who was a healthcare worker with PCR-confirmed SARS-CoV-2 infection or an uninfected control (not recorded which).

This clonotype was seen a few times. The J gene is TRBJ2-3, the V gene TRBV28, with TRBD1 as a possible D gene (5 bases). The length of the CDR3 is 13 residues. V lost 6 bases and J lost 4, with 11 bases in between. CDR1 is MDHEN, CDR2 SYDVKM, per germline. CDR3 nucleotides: TGTGCCAGCAGCTCAACGACAGCAGATACGCAGTATTTT. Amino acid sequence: CASSSTTADTQYF.

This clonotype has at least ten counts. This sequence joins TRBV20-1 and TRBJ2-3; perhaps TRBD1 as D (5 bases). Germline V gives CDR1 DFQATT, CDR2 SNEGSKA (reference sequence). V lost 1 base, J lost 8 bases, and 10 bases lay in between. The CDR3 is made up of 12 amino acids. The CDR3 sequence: CSARGSQGTQYF. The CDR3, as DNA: TGCAGTGCTAGAGGTAGCCAGGGTACGCAGTATTTT.

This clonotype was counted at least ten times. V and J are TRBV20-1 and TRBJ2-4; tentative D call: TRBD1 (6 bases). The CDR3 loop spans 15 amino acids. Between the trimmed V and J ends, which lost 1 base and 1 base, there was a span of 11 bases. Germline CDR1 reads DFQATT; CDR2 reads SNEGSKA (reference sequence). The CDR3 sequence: CSARGQGIAKNIQYF. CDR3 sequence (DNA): TGCAGTGCTAGAGGGCAGGGGATCGCCAAAAACATTCAGTACTTC.

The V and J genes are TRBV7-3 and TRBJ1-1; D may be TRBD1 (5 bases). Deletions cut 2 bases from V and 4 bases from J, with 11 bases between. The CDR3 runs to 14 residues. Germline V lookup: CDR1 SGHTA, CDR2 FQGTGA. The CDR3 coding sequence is TGTGCCAGCAGCTTAGAGCGAGGGGCCACTGAAGCTTTCTTT. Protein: CASSLERGATEAFF.